The sequence of this TCR beta chain was determined in a study of blood T cell repertoires in COVID-19. Study information: Material from acute and convalescent COVID-19 was sourced from the United States, Italy and Spain.

Data came from immunoSEQ multiplex PCR; TCRdb stores just in-frame clones and leaves some out. The sample has 75,000 to 80,000 clones, around 89% seen once. The germline CDR1 and CDR2 sequences are MNHEY and SMNVEV (reference sequence). V trimming: 5 bases; J trimming: 3 bases; junction bases outside the gene matches: 13. The CDR3 spans 17 residues. The sequence was obtained from a human donor in a cohort sampled during active COVID-19. The chain is built from TRBV27 and TRBJ2-7; TRBD2 agrees at 10 bases. Sequencing was done on a sample of peripheral blood. The CDR3: CASSPESLAGVFYEQYF. The CDR3 DNA sequence: TGTGCCAGCAGTCCAGAGTCCCTAGCGGGGGTGTTCTACGAGCAGTACTTC.